Included here is one T cell receptor (beta chain) sequence, with context. Assay: immunoSEQ multiplex PCR; the TCRdb copy retains only in-frame clones and omits some. The sample carries thousands of clones, approximately 76% recorded once. The V gene's germline CDR1 is SGHNT and CDR2 YYREEE (reference sequence). V shed 0 bases and J shed 3 bases, with 6 bases lying between them. This CDR3 is built from 13 residues. This record comes from a study of neoadjuvant nivolumab and ipilimumab in lung cancer. The chain combines TRBV5-4 with TRBJ1-2; D unresolved. This TCR was sampled from an adult with non-small cell lung cancer. The sequences come from tumor tissue, collected after neoadjuvant nivolumab, alone or with ipilimumab, at or shortly before surgery. The CDR3 reads CASSLGSDYGYTF. CDR3 bases: TGTGCCAGCAGCTTGGGGAGTGACTATGGCTACACCTTC.